These 7 T cell receptor beta chains share one sample of origin, sequenced in a study of blood T cell repertoires in COVID-19. Generated by immunoSEQ multiplex PCR, the TCRdb table keeps only in-frame clones and is missing some. The table records 95,000 or so clones, 75% to 85% of them present only once. Sequencing was carried out using peripheral blood. Receptors originate from a woman aged 80 or over with active or convalescent COVID-19.

V is TRBV27 and J is TRBJ2-1, with 15 bases fitting TRBD2. With V trimmed by 3 bases and J by 8 bases, 8 bases remained unmatched. Germline V lookup: CDR1 MNHEY, CDR2 SMNVEV (reference sequence). The CDR3 extends over 17 amino acids. CDR3 bases: TGTGCCAGCAGTTTCGGACTAGCGGGAGGGCCAGGCCATGAGCAGTTCTTC. Protein product: CASSFGLAGGPGHEQFF.

The CDR3 loop reads CASSLQTSGEPYREQYF. CDR3 nucleotides: TGCGCCAGCAGCTTACAAACTAGCGGGGAACCCTACCGAGAGCAGTACTTC. The rearrangement links TRBV5-1 to TRBJ2-7; 10 nucleotides align to TRBD2. The length of the CDR3 is 17 residues. Germline trimming cut 2 bases from V and 7 bases from J; bases unmatched to any gene: 15. The V gene's germline CDR1 is SGHRS and CDR2 YFSETQ.

The chain has TRBV11-3 and TRBJ2-2; D not resolved. Germline V gene lookup returns CDR1 SGHNT and CDR2 YENEEA. With 1 base removed from V and 0 bases from J, the gap between germline ends came to 6 bases. The CDR3 length is 15 residues. The DNA for the CDR3 is TGTGCCAGCAGCTTAGCGCTATCGAACACCGGGGAGCTGTTTTTT. Translation: CASSLALSNTGELFF.

The chain carries TRBV2 and TRBJ1-1; D gene unclear. Trimming took 8 bases from V and 1 from J, leaving 17 bases between them. Germline assignment: CDR1 SNHLY and CDR2 FYNNEI. The CDR3 has 15 amino acids. CDR3 sequence (DNA): TGTGCCAGCCCCCGAGTGCGGGCGCCGAACACTGAAGCTTTCTTT. Residues: CASPRVRAPNTEAFF.

The chain employs TRBV15 and TRBJ1-1; D not resolved. Deletions cut 1 base from V and 4 bases from J, with 13 bases between. The germline CDR1 and CDR2 sequences are LNHNV and YYDKDF (reference sequence). The CDR3 loop spans 15 amino acids. The CDR3 bases are TGTGCCACCAGCAGAGGTGGCACGGGGAGCACTGAAGCTTTCTTT. It is translated as CATSRGGTGSTEAFF.

This clone was seen a handful of times. Within the sample, other DNA sequences also encode this same CDR3. The chain couples TRBV5-6 to TRBJ2-2; 8 nucleotides align to TRBD2. The CDR3 runs to 16 residues. V lost 0 bases to trimming and J lost 1 base; unmatched junction nucleotides: 2. Germline CDR1 reads SGHDT; CDR2 reads YYEEEE. Written as DNA, the CDR3 is TGTGCCAGCAGCTTGGTGGCGGGAGGGAACACCGGGGAGCTGTTTTTT. Protein product: CASSLVAGGNTGELFF. Combining the CDR3 with reference TRBV5-6 and TRBJ2-2 gives the whole variable domain DAGVTQSPTHLIKTRGQQVTLRCSPKSGHDTVSWYQQALGQGPQFIFQYYEEEERQRGNFPDRFSGHQFPNYSSELNVNALLLGDSALYLCASSLVAGGNTGELFFGEGSRLTVL.

Points on this clone: The same CDR3 can be traced to other DNA sequences in this sample. This rearrangement joins TRBV20-1 to TRBJ2-3; D is ambiguous. V lost 3 bases to trimming and J lost 2 bases, with 3 bases between them. CDR1 DFQATT and CDR2 SNEGSKA come from the germline V gene (reference sequence). The CDR3 length is 11 residues. The chain's CDR3 is CSASFTDTQYF. CDR3 DNA: TGCAGTGCTAGCTTCACAGATACGCAGTATTTT.